The 13 T cell receptor beta chains in this list originate from one sample, sequenced in a study of cytomegalovirus exposure and HLA in healthy donors. Researchers ran the PCR with 60 Vbeta and 13 Jbeta primers. Generated by immunoSEQ multiplex PCR, the TCRdb table keeps only in-frame clones and is missing some. The repertoire holds under 200,000 clones, with approximately 79% as singletons. What was sequenced was PBMCs. The receptors derive from a woman between 40 and 50 years old in good health and CMV-seronegative.

The sample holds a few counts of this clone. The chain carries TRBV5-1 and TRBJ1-1; perhaps TRBD1 as D (5 bases). Trimming stripped 1 base from V and 3 bases from J, with 13 bases between. Germline lookup yields CDR1 SGHRS and CDR2 YFSETQ. This CDR3 contains 15 residues. CDR3 bases: TGCGCCAGCAGCTTGAGCGCAGGGAGGGACACTGAAGCTTTCTTT. Its translation is CASSLSAGRDTEAFF.

The table lists this clone with a count of one. CDR3 sequence reads: CASSLRQTSGNTIYF. The CDR3 region has the DNA TGTGCCAGCAGCTTAAGACAGACCAGTGGAAACACCATATATTTT. The chain carries TRBV11-2 and TRBJ1-3, with D maybe TRBD1 (5 bases). Germline-derived CDR1 and CDR2 are SGHAT and FQNNGV. V was clipped by 2 bases and J by 3 bases, with 11 bases between them. The length of the CDR3 is 15 residues.

The chain recombines TRBV5-4 with TRBJ2-5; unclear D gene. TRBJ2-7 matches the DNA end more closely, so the J call is doubtful. The germline V gene encodes CDR1 SGHNT and CDR2 YYREEE (reference sequence). The CDR3 extends over 13 amino acids. CDR3 sequence reads: CASSLEADYEQYF. The CDR3 DNA reads as TGTGCCAGCAGCTTGGAGGCAGACTACGAGCAGTACTTC.

CDR3 sequence reads: CASSYTRGMYEQYF. The CDR3 coding sequence is TGTGCCAGCAGTTATACCAGGGGAATGTACGAGCAGTACTTC. V usage is TRBV6-5 and J usage is TRBJ2-7, with D perhaps TRBD1 (6 bases). CDR1 and CDR2 (germline): MNHEY, SVGAGI. Trimming took off 3 bases at V and 4 bases at J, with 13 bases between the two ends. This CDR3 comprises 14 residues.

The chain has TRBV6-5 and TRBJ2-7; 8 nucleotides line up with TRBD1. Unmatched junction bases numbered 10, after V lost 7 bases and J lost 5 bases. The CDR3 contains 14 residues. In germline, CDR1 is MNHEY, CDR2 SVGAGI. CDR3 DNA: TGTGCCAGCACCCAGGGGGCACTCCCCCACGAGCAGTACTTC. This translates into CASTQGALPHEQYF.

This chain's CDR3 is CASSLGLDYEQYF. The DNA of the CDR3 is TGTGCCAGCAGCTTGGGACTAGACTACGAGCAGTACTTC. The chain couples TRBV7-2 to TRBJ2-7, with 8 bases fitting TRBD2. V gave up 3 bases and J gave up 3 bases; unmatched junction bases: 1. The CDR3 covers 13 residues. Germline V gene data show CDR1 as SGHTA and CDR2 as FQGNSA.

The J gene is TRBJ1-2, the V gene TRBV14, with 8 nucleotides matching TRBD1. Germline V gives CDR1 SGHDN, CDR2 FVKESK. The V and J ends lost 4 bases and 4 bases, in that order; junction bases with no gene match: 11. The CDR3 loop spans 16 amino acids. In DNA, the CDR3 is TGTGCCAGCAGCCCCCGGACAGGGAGGGGAGGCTATGGCTACACCTTC. Protein product: CASSPRTGRGGYGYTF.

This clone was seen a few times. This chain links TRBV5-1 with TRBJ2-7, with TRBD1 matching over 8 bases. The CDR3 has 14 residues. J was trimmed by 2 bases and V by 4 bases; bases with no gene match: 5. Germline V gives CDR1 SGHRS, CDR2 YFSETQ. For the CDR3, the DNA is TGCGCCAGCAGCACTAGACAGGGGCCCTACGAGCAGTACTTC. It yields the protein CASSTRQGPYEQYF. Filled out from reference TRBV5-1 and TRBJ2-7, the complete variable domain reads KAGVTQTPRYLIKTRGQQVTLSCSPISGHRSVSWYQQTPGQGLQFLFEYFSETQRNKGNFPGRFSGRQFSNSRSEMNVSTLELGDSALYLCASSTRQGPYEQYFGPGTRLTVT.

The gene calls are TRBV19 and TRBJ2-5; TRBD1 is a possible D gene (6 bases). This CDR3 has 16 residues. V was trimmed by 3 bases and J by 2 bases, leaving 16 bases between them. Germline-derived CDR1 and CDR2 are LNHDA and SQIVND (reference sequence). This chain's CDR3 is CASSIPRQDRQETQYF. The CDR3, as DNA: TGTGCCAGTAGTATCCCCCGACAGGACCGGCAAGAGACCCAGTACTTC.

V is TRBV27 and J is TRBJ1-1, with TRBD1 matching over 7 bases. V was clipped by 5 bases and J by 4 bases; unmatched bases: 10. CDR1 is MNHEY, CDR2 SMNVEV, per germline (reference sequence). The CDR3 is 15 residues long. The CDR3 DNA reads as TGTGCCAGCAGTCCCTTTTGGACAGGTGGCACTGAAGCTTTCTTT. This sequence encodes CASSPFWTGGTEAFF.

The rearrangement uses TRBV6-5 and TRBJ2-7; TRBD1 agrees at 9 bases. The CDR3 runs 13 residues. V trimming: 6 bases; J trimming: 4 bases; junction bases outside the gene matches: 4. The germline V gene encodes CDR1 MNHEY and CDR2 SVGAGI. The CDR3 is CASRTGGDYEQYF. In DNA form, the CDR3 reads TGTGCCAGCAGAACAGGGGGCGATTACGAGCAGTACTTC.

Only a few counts were recorded for this clone. This chain links TRBV7-3 with TRBJ2-5; TRBD1 might be the D (6 bases). Per the germline V gene, CDR1 is SGHTA and CDR2 is FQGTGA. V lost 5 bases to trimming and J lost 2 bases, with 9 bases between them. The CDR3 has 13 residues. The CDR3 sequence is CASSRGHQETQYF. The CDR3 nucleotides read TGTGCCAGCAGCCGGGGACATCAAGAGACCCAGTACTTC.

The chain couples TRBV27 to TRBJ2-5, with 14 bases matching TRBD2. The CDR3 runs to 15 residues. J gave up 4 bases and V 4 bases, and 2 bases lay outside the gene matches. Germline V CDR1 and CDR2: MNHEY, SMNVEV (reference sequence). This CDR3 is CASSWGTSGRETQYF. In nucleotides, the CDR3 is TGTGCCAGCAGTTGGGGGACTAGCGGGAGAGAGACCCAGTACTTC.